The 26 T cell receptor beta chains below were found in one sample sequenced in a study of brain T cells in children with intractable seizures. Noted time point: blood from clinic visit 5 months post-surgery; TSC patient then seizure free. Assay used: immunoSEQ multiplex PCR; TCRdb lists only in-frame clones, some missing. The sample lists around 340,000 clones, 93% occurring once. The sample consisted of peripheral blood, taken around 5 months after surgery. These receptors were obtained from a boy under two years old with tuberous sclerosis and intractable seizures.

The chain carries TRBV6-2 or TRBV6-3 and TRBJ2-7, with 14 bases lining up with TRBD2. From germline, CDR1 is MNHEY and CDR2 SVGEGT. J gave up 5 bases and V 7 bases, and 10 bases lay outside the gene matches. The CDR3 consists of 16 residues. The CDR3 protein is CASTPGTSGSIDEQYF. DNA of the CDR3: TGTGCCAGCACCCCGGGGACTAGCGGGAGCATCGACGAGCAGTACTTC.

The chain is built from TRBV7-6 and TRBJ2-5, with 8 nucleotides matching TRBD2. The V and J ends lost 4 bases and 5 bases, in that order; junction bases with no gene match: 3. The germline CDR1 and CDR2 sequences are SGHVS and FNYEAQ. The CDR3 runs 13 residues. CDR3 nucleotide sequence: TGTGCCAGCAGCTGGACTAGCAGGGAGACCCAGTACTTC. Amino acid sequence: CASSWTSRETQYF.

The CDR3 protein is CASSPQVSSTYEQYF. For the CDR3, the DNA is TGTGCCAGCAGTCCACAGGTCAGCAGTACCTACGAGCAGTACTTC. This chain connects TRBV27 to TRBJ2-7; D is perhaps TRBD1 (5 bases). Per the germline V gene, CDR1 is MNHEY and CDR2 is SMNVEV (reference sequence). The CDR3 length is 15 residues. V lost 5 bases, J lost 2 bases, and 16 bases lay in between.

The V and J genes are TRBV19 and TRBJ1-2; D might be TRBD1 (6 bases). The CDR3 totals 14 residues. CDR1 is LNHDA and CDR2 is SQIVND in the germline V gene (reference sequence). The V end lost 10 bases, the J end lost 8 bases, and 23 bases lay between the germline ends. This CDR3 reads CATSPVRGQGGYTF. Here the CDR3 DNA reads TGTGCCACCAGCCCAGTACGGGGACAAGGCGGCTACACCTTC. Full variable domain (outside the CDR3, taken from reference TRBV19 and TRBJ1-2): DGGITQSPKYLFRKEGQNVTLSCEQNLNHDAMYWYRQDPGQGLRLIYYSQIVNDFQKGDIAEGYSVSREKKESFPLTVTSAQKNPTAFYLCATSPVRGQGGYTFGSGTRLTVV.

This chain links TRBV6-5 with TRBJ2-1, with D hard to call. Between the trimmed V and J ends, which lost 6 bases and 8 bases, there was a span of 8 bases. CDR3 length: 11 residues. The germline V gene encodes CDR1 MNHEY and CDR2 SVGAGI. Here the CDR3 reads CASSDIDEQFF. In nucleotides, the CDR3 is TGTGCCAGCAGCGATATTGATGAGCAGTTCTTC.

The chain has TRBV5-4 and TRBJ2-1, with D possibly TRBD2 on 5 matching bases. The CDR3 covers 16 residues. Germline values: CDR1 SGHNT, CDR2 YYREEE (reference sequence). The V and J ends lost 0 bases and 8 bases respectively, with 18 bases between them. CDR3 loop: CASSLARARVSDEQFF. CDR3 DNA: TGTGCCAGCAGCTTGGCCCGGGCTAGGGTTAGCGATGAGCAGTTCTTC.

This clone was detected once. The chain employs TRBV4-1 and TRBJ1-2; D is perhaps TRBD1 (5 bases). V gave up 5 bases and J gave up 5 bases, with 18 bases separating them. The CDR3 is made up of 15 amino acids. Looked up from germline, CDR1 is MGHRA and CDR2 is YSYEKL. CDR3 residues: CASSEGLGGLYGYTF. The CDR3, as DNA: TGCGCCAGCAGCGAGGGACTTGGGGGGTTATATGGCTACACCTTC.

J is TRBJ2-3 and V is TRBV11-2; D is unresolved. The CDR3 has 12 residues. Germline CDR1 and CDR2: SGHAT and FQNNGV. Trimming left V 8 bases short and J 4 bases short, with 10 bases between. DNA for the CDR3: TGTGCCAGCGGCCTCGGAGCAGATACGCAGTATTTT. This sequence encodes CASGLGADTQYF.

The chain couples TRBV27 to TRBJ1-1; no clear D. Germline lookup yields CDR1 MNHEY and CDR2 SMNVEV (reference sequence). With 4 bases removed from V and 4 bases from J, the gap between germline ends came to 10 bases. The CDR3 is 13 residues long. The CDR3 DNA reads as TGTGCCAGCAGTTACGGACTGAGCACTGAAGCTTTCTTT. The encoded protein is CASSYGLSTEAFF.

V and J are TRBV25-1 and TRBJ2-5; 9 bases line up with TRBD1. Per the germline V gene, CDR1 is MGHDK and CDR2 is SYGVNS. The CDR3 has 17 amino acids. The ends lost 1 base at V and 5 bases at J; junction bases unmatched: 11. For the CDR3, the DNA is TGTGCCAGCAGTGAATGGGGTGTTGGGACAGGGATGGAGACCCAGTACTTC. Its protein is CASSEWGVGTGMETQYF.

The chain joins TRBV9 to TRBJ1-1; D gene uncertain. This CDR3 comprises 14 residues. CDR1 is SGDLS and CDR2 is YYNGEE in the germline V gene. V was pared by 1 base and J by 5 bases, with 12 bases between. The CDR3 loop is CASSVSAGGTEAFF. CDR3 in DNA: TGTGCCAGCAGCGTATCGGCCGGAGGAACTGAAGCTTTCTTT.

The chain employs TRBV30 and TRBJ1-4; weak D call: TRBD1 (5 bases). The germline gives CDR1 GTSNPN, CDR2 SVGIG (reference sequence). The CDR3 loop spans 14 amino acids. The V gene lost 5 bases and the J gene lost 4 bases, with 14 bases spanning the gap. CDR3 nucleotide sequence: TGTGCCTGGGGCCTCGGGGGGTTTAATGAAAAACTGTTTTTT. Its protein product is CAWGLGGFNEKLFF.

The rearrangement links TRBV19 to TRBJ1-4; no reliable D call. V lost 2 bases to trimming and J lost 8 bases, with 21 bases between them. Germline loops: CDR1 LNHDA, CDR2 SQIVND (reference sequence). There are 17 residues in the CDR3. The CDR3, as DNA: TGTGCCAGTAGTATAAGGCCCACCGGCCCTTTTGGGGAAAAACTGTTTTTT. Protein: CASSIRPTGPFGEKLFF.

The DNA for the CDR3 is TGTGCCAGCAGTTACTCGGGACTAGCGATAAATGAGCAGTTCTTC. This sequence encodes CASSYSGLAINEQFF. J is TRBJ2-1 and V is TRBV6-5, with 10 positions matching TRBD2. The germline V gene encodes CDR1 MNHEY and CDR2 SVGAGI. The CDR3 spans 15 residues. V shed 0 bases, J shed 7 bases, and the junction held 3 bases outside the gene matches.

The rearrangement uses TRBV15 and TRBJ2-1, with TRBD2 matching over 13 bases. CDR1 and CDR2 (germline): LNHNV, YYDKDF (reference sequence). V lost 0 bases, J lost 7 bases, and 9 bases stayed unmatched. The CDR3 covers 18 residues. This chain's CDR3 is CATSRDWTSGGLGNEQFF. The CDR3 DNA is TGTGCCACCAGCAGAGATTGGACTAGCGGGGGTCTGGGTAATGAGCAGTTCTTC.

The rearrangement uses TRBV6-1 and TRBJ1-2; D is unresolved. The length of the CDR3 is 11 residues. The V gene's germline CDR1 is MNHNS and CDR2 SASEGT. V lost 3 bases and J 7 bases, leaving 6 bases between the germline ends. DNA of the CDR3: TGTGCCAGCAGTGAGTCAGGTGGCTACACCTTC. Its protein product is CASSESGGYTF.

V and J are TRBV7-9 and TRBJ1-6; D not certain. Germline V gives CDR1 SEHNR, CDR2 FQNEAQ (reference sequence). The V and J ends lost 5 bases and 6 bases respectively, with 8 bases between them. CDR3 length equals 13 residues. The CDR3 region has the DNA TGTGCCAGCAGCCCGGCGGTTAATTCACCCCTCCACTTT. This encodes CASSPAVNSPLHF.

The CDR3 here is CASSLISEETQYF. The CDR3 DNA is TGCGCCAGCAGCCTCATATCCGAAGAGACCCAGTACTTC. The chain joins TRBV5-1 to TRBJ2-5; no clear D gene. CDR1 is SGHRS, CDR2 YFSETQ, per germline. The CDR3 is 13 amino acids. V gave up 4 bases and J gave up 3 bases, with 10 bases separating them.

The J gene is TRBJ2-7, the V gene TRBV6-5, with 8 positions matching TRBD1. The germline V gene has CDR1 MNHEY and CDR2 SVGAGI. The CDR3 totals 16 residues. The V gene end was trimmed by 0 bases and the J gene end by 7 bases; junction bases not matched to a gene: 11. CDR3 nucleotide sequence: TGTGCCAGCAGTTACTCGATAGTGACAGGGGTTGGGGAGCAGTACTTC. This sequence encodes CASSYSIVTGVGEQYF.

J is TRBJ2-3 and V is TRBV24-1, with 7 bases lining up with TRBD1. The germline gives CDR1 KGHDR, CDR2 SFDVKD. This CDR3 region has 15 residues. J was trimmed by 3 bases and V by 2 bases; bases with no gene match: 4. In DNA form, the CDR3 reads TGTGCCACCAGTGATTCAGACAGGGAAACAGATACGCAGTATTTT. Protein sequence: CATSDSDRETDTQYF.

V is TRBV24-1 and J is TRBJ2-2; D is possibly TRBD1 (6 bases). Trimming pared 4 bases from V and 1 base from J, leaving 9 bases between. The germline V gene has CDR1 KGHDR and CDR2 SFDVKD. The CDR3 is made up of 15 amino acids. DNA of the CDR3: TGTGCCACCAGTGACCCGGGACAGAACACCGGGGAGCTGTTTTTT. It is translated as CATSDPGQNTGELFF.

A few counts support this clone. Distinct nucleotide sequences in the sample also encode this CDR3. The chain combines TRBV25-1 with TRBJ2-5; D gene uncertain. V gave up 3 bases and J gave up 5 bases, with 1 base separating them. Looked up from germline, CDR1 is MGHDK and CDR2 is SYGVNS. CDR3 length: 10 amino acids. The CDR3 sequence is CASSEETQYF. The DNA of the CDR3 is TGTGCCAGCAGTGAGGAGACCCAGTACTTC.

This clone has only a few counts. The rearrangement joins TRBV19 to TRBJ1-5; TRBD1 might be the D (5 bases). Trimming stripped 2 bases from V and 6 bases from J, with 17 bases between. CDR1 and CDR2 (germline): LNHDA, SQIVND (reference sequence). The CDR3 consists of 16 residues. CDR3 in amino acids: CASSISHRGGFQPQHF. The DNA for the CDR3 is TGTGCCAGTAGTATATCCCACCGGGGGGGGTTTCAGCCCCAGCATTTT.

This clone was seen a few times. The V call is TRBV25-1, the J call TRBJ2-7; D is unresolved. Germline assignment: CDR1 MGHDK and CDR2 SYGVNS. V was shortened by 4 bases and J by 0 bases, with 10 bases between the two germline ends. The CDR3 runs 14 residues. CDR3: CASSADRLSYEQYF. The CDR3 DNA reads TGTGCCAGCAGTGCGGACCGCCTCTCCTACGAGCAGTACTTC.

The CDR3 DNA follows: TGTGCCAGCACTCCGGCCGACAGGGCTCAGCCCCAGCATTTT. Translation gives CASTPADRAQPQHF. J is TRBJ1-5 and V is TRBV28; 7 nucleotides align to TRBD1. CDR1 MDHEN and CDR2 SYDVKM come from the germline V gene. The CDR3 covers 14 residues. V shed 7 bases and J 6 bases; nucleotides not matched to a gene: 9.

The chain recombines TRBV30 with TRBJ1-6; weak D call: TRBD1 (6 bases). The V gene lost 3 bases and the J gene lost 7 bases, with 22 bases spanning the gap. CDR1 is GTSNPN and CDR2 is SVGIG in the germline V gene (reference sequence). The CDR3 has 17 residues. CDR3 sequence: CAWSKPRGAPQNSPLHF. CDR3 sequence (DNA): TGTGCCTGGAGCAAACCGAGGGGGGCCCCACAAAATTCACCCCTCCACTTT.